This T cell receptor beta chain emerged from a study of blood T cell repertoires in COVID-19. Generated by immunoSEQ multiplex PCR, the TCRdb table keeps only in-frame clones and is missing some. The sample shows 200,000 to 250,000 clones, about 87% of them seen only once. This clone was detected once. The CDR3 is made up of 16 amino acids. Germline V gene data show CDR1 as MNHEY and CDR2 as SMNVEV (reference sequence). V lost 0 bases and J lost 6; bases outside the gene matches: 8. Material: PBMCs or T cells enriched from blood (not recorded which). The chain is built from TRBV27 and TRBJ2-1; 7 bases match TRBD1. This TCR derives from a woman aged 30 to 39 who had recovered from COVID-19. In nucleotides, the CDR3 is TGTGCCAGCAGTTTATCGGCTAATTACAGGGGCAATGAGCAGTTCTTC. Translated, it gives CASSLSANYRGNEQFF.